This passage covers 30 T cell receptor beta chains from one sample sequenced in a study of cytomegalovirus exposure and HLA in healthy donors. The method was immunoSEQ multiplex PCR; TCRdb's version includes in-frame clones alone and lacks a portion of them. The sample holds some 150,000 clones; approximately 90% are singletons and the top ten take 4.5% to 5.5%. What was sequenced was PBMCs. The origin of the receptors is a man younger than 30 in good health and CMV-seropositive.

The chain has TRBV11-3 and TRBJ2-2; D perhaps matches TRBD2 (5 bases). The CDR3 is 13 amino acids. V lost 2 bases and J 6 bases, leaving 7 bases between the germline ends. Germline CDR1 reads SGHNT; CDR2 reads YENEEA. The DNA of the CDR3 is TGTGCCAGCAGCTTAAACGGGGCCGGGGAGCTGTTTTTT. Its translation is CASSLNGAGELFF. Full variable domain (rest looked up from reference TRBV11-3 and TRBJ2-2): EAGVVQSPRYKIIEKKQPVAFWCNPISGHNTLYWYLQNLGQGPELLIRYENEEAVDDSQLPKDRFSAERLKGVDSTLKIQPAELGDSAVYLCASSLNGAGELFFGEGSRLTVL.

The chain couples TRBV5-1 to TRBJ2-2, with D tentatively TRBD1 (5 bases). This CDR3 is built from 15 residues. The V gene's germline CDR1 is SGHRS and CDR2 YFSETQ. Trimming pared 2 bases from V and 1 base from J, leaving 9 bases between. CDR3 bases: TGCGCCAGCAGCTTTAGGGGCAGGAACACCGGGGAGCTGTTTTTT. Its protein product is CASSFRGRNTGELFF.

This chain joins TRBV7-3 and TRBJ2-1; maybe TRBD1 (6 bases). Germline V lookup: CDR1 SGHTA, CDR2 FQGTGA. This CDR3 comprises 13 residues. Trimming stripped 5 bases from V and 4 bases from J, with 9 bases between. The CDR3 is CASSLGQYNEQFF. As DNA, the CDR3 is TGTGCCAGCAGCCTTGGACAGTACAATGAGCAGTTCTTC.

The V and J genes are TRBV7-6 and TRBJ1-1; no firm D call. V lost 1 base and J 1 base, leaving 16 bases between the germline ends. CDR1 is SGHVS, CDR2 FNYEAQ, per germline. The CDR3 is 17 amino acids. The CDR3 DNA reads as TGTGCCAGCAGCTTAGGAGGTGGTTTGGCTCGGAACACTGAAGCTTTCTTT. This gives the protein CASSLGGGLARNTEAFF.

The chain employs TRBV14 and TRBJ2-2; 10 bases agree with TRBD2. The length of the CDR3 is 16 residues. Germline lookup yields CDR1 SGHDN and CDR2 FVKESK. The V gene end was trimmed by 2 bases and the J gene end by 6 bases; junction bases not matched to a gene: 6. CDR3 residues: CASSQYLAGVPGELFF. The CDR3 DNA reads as TGTGCCAGCAGCCAATATCTAGCGGGAGTACCCGGGGAGCTGTTTTTT.

The CDR3 reads CASSESGLPPEFF. CDR3 DNA sequence: TGCGCCAGCAGTGAGTCTGGACTCCCACCGGAGTTCTTC. The chain is built from TRBV10-2 and TRBJ2-1, with D perhaps matching TRBD2 (5 bases). V lost 0 bases, J lost 14 bases, and 14 bases lay in between. This CDR3 comprises 13 residues. CDR1 and CDR2 (germline): WSHSY, SAAADI.

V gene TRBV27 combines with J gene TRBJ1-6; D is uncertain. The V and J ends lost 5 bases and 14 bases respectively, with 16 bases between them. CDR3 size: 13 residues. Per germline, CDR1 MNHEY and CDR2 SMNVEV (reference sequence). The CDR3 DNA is TGTGCCAGCAGTCGGGGTGACGATCGAGCCCTCCACTTT. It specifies CASSRGDDRALHF.

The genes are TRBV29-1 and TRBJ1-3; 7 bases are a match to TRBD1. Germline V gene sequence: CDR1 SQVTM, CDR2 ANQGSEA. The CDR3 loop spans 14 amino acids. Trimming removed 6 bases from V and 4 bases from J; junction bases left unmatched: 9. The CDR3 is CSVVDRVGGNTIYF. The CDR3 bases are TGCAGCGTCGTTGACAGGGTGGGAGGAAACACCATATATTTT.

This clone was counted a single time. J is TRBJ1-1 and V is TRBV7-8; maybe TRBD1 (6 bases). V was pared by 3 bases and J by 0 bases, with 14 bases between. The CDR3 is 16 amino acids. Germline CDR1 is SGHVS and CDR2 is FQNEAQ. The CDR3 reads CASSFLTGRLNTEAFF. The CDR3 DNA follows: TGTGCCAGCAGCTTCCTGACAGGTCGACTGAACACTGAAGCTTTCTTT.

The CDR3 loop is CASSAIRDRGGAFFF. CDR3 nucleotide sequence: TGTGCCAGCAGTGCGATCCGGGACAGGGGTGGGGCGTTTTTCTTT. The V call is TRBV6-1, the J call TRBJ1-1; 10 nucleotides agree with TRBD1. In germline, CDR1 is MNHNS, CDR2 SASEGT. The CDR3 spans 15 residues. V lost 4 bases, J lost 13 bases, and 15 bases stayed unmatched.

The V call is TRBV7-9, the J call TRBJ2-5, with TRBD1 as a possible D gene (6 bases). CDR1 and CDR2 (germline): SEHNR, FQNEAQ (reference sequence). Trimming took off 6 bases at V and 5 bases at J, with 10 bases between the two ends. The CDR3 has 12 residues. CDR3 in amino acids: CASRGHWETQYF. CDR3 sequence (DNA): TGTGCCAGCAGGGGACATTGGGAGACCCAGTACTTC. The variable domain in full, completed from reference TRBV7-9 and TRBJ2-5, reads DTGVSQNPRHKITKRGQNVTFRCDPISEHNRLYWYRQTLGQGPEFLTYFQNEAQLEKSRLLSDRFSAERPKGSFSTLEIQRTEQGDSAMYLCASRGHWETQYFGPGTRLLVL.

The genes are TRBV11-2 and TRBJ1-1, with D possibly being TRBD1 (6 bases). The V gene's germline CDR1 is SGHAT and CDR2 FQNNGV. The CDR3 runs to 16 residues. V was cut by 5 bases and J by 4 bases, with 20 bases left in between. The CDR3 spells CASSPSRGMSGTEAFF. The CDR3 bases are TGTGCCAGCAGCCCGTCAAGGGGGATGAGCGGCACTGAAGCTTTCTTT.

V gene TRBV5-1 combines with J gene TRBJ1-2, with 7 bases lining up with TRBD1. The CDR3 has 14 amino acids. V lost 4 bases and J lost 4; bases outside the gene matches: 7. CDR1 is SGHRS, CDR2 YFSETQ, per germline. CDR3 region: CASSPGQQSYGYTF. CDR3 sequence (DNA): TGCGCCAGCAGCCCGGGACAGCAGTCCTATGGCTACACCTTC.

This CDR3 reads CASGFVYEQYF. CDR3 in DNA: TGTGCCAGCGGCTTCGTGTACGAGCAGTACTTC. V is TRBV27 and J is TRBJ2-7; D remains ambiguous. CDR1 and CDR2 (germline): MNHEY, SMNVEV (reference sequence). CDR3 length equals 11 residues. V was shortened by 8 bases and J by 4 bases, with 9 bases between the two germline ends.

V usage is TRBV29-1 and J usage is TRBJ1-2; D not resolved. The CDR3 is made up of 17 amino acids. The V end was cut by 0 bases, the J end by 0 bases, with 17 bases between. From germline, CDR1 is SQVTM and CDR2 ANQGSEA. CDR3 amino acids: CSVEDWRPGTTNYGYTF. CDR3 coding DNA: TGCAGCGTTGAAGATTGGCGCCCGGGTACCACTAACTATGGCTACACCTTC.

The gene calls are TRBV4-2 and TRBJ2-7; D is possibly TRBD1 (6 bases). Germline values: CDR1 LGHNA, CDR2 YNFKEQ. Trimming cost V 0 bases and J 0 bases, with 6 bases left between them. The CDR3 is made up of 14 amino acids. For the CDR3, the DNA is TGTGCCAGCAGCCAAGAGGGGGCCTCCTACGAGCAGTACTTC. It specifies CASSQEGASYEQYF.

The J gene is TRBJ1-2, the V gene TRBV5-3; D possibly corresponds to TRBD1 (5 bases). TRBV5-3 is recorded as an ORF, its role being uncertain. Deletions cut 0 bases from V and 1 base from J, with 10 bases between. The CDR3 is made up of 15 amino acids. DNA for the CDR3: TGTGCCAGAAGCTTGGCAGGGCTCATTAACTATGGCTACACCTTC. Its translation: CARSLAGLINYGYTF.

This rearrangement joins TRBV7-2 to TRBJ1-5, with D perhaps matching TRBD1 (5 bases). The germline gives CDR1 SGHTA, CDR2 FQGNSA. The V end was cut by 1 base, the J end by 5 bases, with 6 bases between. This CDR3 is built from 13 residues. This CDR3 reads CASSLGDYQPQHF. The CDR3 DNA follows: TGTGCCAGCAGCTTAGGGGACTATCAGCCCCAGCATTTT.

CDR3 protein: CASSLGLAGNEQFF. The CDR3 DNA follows: TGTGCCAGCAGCTTAGGACTAGCGGGAAATGAGCAGTTCTTC. The chain has TRBV5-4 and TRBJ2-1; 12 bases align to TRBD2. The trim removed 2 bases at V and 7 bases at J, leaving 1 base unmatched. This CDR3 region has 14 residues. Looked up from germline, CDR1 is SGHNT and CDR2 is YYREEE (reference sequence).

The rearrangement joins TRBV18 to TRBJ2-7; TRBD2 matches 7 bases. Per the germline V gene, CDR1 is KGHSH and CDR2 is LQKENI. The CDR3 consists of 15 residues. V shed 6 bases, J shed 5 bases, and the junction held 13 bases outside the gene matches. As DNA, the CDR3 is TGTGCCAGCTCCCCCCTAGGGGCGGGAGCTGACGAGCAGTACTTC. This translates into CASSPLGAGADEQYF.

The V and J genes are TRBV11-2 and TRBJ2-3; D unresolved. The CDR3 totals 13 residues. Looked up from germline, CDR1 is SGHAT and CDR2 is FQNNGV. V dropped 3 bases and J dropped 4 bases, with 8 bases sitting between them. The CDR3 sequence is CASSFEFSDTQYF. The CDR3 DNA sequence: TGTGCCAGCAGCTTTGAGTTCTCAGATACGCAGTATTTT.

For the CDR3, the DNA is TGCGCCAGCAGCCCCGGACAGAACTATGGCTACACCTTC. It encodes CASSPGQNYGYTF. J is TRBJ1-2 and V is TRBV5-1, with D perhaps matching TRBD1 (6 bases). The CDR3 loop spans 13 amino acids. Germline values: CDR1 SGHRS, CDR2 YFSETQ. Between the trimmed V and J ends, which lost 4 bases and 2 bases, there was a span of 9 bases. The whole variable domain, remainder taken from reference TRBV5-1 and TRBJ1-2, is KAGVTQTPRYLIKTRGQQVTLSCSPISGHRSVSWYQQTPGQGLQFLFEYFSETQRNKGNFPGRFSGRQFSNSRSEMNVSTLELGDSALYLCASSPGQNYGYTFGSGTRLTVV.

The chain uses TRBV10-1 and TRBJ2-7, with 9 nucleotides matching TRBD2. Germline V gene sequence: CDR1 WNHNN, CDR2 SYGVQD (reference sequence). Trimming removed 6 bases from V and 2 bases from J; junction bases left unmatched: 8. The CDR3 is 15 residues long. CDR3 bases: TGCGCCAGCAGCCCTACTAGCGGGCCTCCCTACGAGCAGTACTTC. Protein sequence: CASSPTSGPPYEQYF.

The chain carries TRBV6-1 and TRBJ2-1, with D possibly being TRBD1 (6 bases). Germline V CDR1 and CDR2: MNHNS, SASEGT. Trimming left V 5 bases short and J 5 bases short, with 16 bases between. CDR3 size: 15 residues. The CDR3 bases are TGTGCCAGCAGTAACAGGGAACTATCTAACAATGAGCAGTTCTTC. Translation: CASSNRELSNNEQFF.

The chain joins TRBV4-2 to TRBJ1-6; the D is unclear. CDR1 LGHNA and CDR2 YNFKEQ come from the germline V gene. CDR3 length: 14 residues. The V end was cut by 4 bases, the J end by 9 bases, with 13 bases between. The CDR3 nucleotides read TGTGCCAGCAGCCCGGAAGGCCCGGGTTCACCCCTCCACTTT. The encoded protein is CASSPEGPGSPLHF.

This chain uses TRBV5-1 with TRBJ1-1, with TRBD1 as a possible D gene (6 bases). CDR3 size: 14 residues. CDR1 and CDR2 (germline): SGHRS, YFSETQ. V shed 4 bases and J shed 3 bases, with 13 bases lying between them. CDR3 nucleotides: TGCGCCAGCAGCAGTCAGGGGTCTTACACTGAAGCTTTCTTT. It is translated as CASSSQGSYTEAFF. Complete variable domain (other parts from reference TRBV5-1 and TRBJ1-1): KAGVTQTPRYLIKTRGQQVTLSCSPISGHRSVSWYQQTPGQGLQFLFEYFSETQRNKGNFPGRFSGRQFSNSRSEMNVSTLELGDSALYLCASSSQGSYTEAFFGQGTRLTVV.

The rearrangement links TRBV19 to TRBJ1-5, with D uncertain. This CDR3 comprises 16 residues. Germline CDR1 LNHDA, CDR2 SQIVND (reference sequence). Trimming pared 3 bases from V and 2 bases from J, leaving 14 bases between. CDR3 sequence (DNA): TGTGCCAGTAGTATCCCCCCGGAGGGTGGCAATCAGCCCCAGCATTTT. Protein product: CASSIPPEGGNQPQHF.

The CDR3 region has the DNA TGTGCCAGCAGCCAAGGGACAGTGAACACTGAAGCTTTCTTT. Translated: CASSQGTVNTEAFF. V usage is TRBV14 and J usage is TRBJ1-1, with D maybe TRBD1 (6 bases). The CDR3 length is 14 residues. V was clipped by 1 base and J by 0 bases, with 6 bases between them. CDR1 SGHDN and CDR2 FVKESK come from the germline V gene.

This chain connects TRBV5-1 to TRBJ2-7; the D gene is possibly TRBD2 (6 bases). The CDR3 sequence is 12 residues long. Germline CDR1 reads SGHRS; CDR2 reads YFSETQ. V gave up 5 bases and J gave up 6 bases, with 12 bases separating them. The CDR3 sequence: CASRGGTGEQYF. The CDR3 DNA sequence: TGCGCCAGCAGGGGCGGGACGGGCGAGCAGTACTTC.

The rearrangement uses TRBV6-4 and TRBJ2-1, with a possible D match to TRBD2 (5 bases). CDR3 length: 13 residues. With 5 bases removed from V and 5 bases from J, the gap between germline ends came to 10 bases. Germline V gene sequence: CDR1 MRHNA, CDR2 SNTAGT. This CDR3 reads CASSWTADNEQFF. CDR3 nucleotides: TGTGCCAGCAGTTGGACTGCCGACAATGAGCAGTTCTTC.